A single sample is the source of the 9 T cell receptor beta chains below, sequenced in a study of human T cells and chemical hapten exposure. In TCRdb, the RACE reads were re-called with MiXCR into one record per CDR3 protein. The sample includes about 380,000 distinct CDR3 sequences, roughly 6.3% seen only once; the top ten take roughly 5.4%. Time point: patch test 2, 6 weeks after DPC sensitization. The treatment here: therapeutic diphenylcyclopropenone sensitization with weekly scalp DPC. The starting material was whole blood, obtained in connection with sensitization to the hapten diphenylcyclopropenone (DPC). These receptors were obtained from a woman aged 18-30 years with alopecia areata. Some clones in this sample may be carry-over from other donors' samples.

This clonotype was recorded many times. The CDR3 spells CASSGTDPNEKLFF. The CDR3 DNA reads as TGTGCCAGCAGCGGGACAGACCCTAATGAAAAACTGTTTTTT. The rearrangement uses TRBV12-3 or TRBV12-4 and TRBJ1-4; 7 nucleotides match TRBD1. The CDR3 contains 14 residues. V trimming: 6 bases; J trimming: 3 bases; junction bases outside the gene matches: 4.

The CDR3 DNA reads as TGTGCCAGCAGCTTAGAACGACAGTCAGATACGCAGTATTTT. Translated, it gives CASSLERQSDTQYF. The chain recombines TRBV11-2 with TRBJ2-3; a weak D match, TRBD1 (5 bases). The germline V and J ends were trimmed by 0 bases and 4 bases, with 8 bases remaining between them. The CDR3 spans 14 residues. Germline CDR1 SGHAT, CDR2 FQNNGV.

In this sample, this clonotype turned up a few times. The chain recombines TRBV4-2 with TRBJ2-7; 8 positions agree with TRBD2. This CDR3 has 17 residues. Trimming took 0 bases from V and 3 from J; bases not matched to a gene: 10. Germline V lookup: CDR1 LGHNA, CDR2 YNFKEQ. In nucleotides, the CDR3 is TGTGCCAGCAGCCAAGAGGGGCTTGGCGGGGGGAGCTACGAGCAGTACTTC. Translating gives CASSQEGLGGGSYEQYF.

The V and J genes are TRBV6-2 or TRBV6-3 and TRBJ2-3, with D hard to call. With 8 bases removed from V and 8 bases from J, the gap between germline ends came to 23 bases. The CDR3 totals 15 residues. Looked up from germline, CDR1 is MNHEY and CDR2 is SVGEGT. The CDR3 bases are TGTGCCAGCCGCCACAAAGCCCCAAAGGACGGTACGCAGTATTTT. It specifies CASRHKAPKDGTQYF.

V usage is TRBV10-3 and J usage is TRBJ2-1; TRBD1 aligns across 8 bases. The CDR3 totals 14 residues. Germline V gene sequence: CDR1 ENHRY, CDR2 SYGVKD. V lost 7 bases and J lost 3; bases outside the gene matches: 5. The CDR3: CAITGQENYNEQFF. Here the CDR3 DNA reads TGTGCCATCACGGGACAGGAAAACTACAATGAGCAGTTCTTC.

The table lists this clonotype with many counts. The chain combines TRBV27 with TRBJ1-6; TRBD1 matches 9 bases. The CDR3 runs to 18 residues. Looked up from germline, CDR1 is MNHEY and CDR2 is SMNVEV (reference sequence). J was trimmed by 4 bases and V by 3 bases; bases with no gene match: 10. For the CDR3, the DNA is TGTGCCAGCAGTTTGTACTTGACAGGGGGGACGTATAATTCACCCCTCCACTTT. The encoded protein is CASSLYLTGGTYNSPLHF.

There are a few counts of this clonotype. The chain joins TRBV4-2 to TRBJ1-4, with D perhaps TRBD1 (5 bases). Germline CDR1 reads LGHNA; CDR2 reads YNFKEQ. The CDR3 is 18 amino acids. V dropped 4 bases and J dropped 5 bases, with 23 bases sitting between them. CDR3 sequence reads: CASSRETGITGENEKLFF. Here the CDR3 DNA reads TGTGCCAGCAGCCGGGAGACCGGCATCACAGGAGAGAATGAAAAACTGTTTTTT.

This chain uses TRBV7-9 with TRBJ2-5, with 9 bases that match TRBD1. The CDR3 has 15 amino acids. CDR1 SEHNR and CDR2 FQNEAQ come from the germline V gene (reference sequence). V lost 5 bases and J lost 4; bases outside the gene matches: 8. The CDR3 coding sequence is TGTGCCAGCAGCCCGACTCAGGGACAGGGAGAGACCCAGTACTTC. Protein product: CASSPTQGQGETQYF.

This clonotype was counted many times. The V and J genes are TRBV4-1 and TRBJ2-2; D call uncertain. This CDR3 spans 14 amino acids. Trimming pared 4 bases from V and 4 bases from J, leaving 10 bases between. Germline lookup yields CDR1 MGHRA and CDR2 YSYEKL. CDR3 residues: CASSLDWGTGELFF. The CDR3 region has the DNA TGCGCCAGCAGCCTCGACTGGGGCACCGGGGAGCTGTTTTTT.